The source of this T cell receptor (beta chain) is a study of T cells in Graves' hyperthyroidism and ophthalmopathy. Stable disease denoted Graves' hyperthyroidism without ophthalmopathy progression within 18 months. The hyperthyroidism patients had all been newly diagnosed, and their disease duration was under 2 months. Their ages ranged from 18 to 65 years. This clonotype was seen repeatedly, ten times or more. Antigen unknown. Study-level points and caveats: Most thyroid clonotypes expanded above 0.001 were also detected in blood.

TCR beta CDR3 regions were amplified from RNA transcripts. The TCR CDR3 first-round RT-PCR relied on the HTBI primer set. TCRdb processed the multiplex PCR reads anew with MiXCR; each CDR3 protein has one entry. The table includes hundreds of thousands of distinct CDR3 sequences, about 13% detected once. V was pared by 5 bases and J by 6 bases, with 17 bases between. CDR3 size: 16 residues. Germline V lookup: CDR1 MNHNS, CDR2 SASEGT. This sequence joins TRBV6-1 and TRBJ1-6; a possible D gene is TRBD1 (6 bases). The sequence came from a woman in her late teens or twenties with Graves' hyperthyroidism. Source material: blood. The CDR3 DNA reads TGTGCCAGCAGTTTTCAAGGACAGAGCATTAATTCACCCCTCCACTTT. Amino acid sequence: CASSFQGQSINSPLHF.